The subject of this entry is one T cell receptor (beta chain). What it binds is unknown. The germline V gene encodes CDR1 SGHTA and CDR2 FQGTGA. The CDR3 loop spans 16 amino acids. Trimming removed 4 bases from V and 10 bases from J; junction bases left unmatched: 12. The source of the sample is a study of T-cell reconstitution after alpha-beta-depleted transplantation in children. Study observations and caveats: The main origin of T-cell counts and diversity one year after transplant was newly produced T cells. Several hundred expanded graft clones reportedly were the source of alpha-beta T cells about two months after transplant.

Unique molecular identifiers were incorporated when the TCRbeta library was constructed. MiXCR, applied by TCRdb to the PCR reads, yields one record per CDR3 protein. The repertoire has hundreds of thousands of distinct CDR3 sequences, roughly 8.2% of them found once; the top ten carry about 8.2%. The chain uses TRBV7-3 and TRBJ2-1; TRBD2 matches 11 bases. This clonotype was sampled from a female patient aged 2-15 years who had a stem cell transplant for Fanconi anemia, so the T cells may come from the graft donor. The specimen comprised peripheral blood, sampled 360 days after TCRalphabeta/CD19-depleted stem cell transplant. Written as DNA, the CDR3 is TGTGCCAGCAGCTCCACGCATAGCGGGAGGGCGAAAGAGCAGTTCTTC. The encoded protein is CASSSTHSGRAKEQFF.